This entry lists 26 T cell receptor beta chains sequenced from one sample in a study of cytomegalovirus exposure and HLA in healthy donors. Amplification used 60 Vbeta primers and 13 Jbeta primers. This table comes from immunoSEQ multiplex PCR, and its TCRdb copy is limited to in-frame clones, with some not included. The sample holds approximately 40,000 clones, approximately 80% seen once. Sequencing input: PBMCs. All receptors derive from a woman aged 18-29 years in good health and CMV-seropositive.

V is TRBV19 and J is TRBJ2-7; TRBD2 agrees at 7 bases. Germline V gene lookup returns CDR1 LNHDA and CDR2 SQIVND (reference sequence). V was clipped by 8 bases and J by 4 bases; unmatched bases: 5. The CDR3 totals 12 residues. CDR3 coding DNA: TGTGCCAGTGGGGAGGGACCTTACGAGCAGTACTTC. It encodes CASGEGPYEQYF.

V and J are TRBV29-1 and TRBJ2-7; weak D call: TRBD2 (6 bases). The CDR3 length is 15 residues. The V and J ends lost 0 bases and 3 bases respectively, with 15 bases between them. Germline loops: CDR1 SQVTM, CDR2 ANQGSEA. This CDR3 is CSVEEGDSPFYEQYF. CDR3 sequence (DNA): TGCAGCGTTGAAGAAGGGGACTCCCCTTTCTACGAGCAGTACTTC.

CDR3 region: CASSQAAGTGGSTGELFF. DNA for the CDR3: TGCGCCAGCAGCCAGGCTGCCGGGACAGGGGGCAGTACCGGGGAGCTGTTTTTT. The chain recombines TRBV4-3 with TRBJ2-2; 12 bases are a match to TRBD1. The CDR3 has 18 residues. The germline V gene has CDR1 LGHNA and CDR2 YSLEER. The trim removed 3 bases at V and 5 bases at J, leaving 10 bases unmatched.

The rearrangement uses TRBV4-1 and TRBJ1-6, with 7 bases that match TRBD1. Germline lookup yields CDR1 MGHRA and CDR2 YSYEKL. This CDR3 has 14 residues. Trimming removed 3 bases from V and 7 bases from J; junction bases left unmatched: 3. The DNA of the CDR3 is TGCGCCAGCAGCCATACAGGGGAAAATTCACCCCTCCACTTT. Protein sequence: CASSHTGENSPLHF.

This clone was seen a handful of times. The chain carries TRBV4-2 and TRBJ2-6; 8 bases are a match to TRBD1. Per germline, CDR1 LGHNA and CDR2 YNFKEQ. This CDR3 has 20 amino acids. Germline trimming cut 7 bases from V and 0 bases from J; bases unmatched to any gene: 17. The CDR3 spells CASTTHIGQGLSSGANVLTF. The CDR3, as DNA: TGTGCCAGCACCACCCACATTGGACAGGGACTTAGCTCTGGGGCCAACGTCCTGACTTTC.

The chain recombines TRBV29-1 with TRBJ2-7; TRBD2 agrees at 7 bases. Trimming cost V 2 bases and J 3 bases; bases outside gene matches: 10. The CDR3 extends over 15 amino acids. Germline-derived CDR1 and CDR2 are SQVTM and ANQGSEA. The CDR3: CSVELDARGDYEQYF. The CDR3 DNA reads TGCAGCGTTGAACTTGACGCCCGGGGGGACTACGAGCAGTACTTC.

The chain couples TRBV7-9 to TRBJ2-7, with D possibly TRBD2 on 6 matching bases. Germline CDR1 SEHNR, CDR2 FQNEAQ (reference sequence). Trimming shortened V by 0 bases and J by 5 bases, and 14 bases separated the two germline ends. The CDR3 is 15 amino acids. The CDR3 DNA follows: TGTGCCAGCAGCTTAGCGGTAGGCGGAGGGAACGAGCAGTACTTC. Translating it yields CASSLAVGGGNEQYF.

This clone was recorded only once. J is TRBJ1-2 and V is TRBV6-6; possible D gene TRBD1, 5 bases. Germline V CDR1 and CDR2: MNHNY, SVGAGI (reference sequence). This CDR3 region has 13 residues. V dropped 7 bases and J dropped 3 bases, with 12 bases sitting between them. CDR3 bases: TGTGCCAGCAAGGACAACAGCTACTATGGCTACACCTTC. The encoded protein is CASKDNSYYGYTF.

The chain joins TRBV7-3 to TRBJ2-3, with D maybe TRBD2 (6 bases). The germline gives CDR1 SGHTA, CDR2 FQGTGA. V was clipped by 4 bases and J by 1 base, with 15 bases between them. This CDR3 has 16 residues. The CDR3 DNA sequence: TGTGCCAGCAGCTCCAGGTTAGGGGAGGGCACAGATACGCAGTATTTT. Translated: CASSSRLGEGTDTQYF.

This chain uses TRBV6-1 with TRBJ1-6; no definite D call. Trimming took 0 bases from V and 10 from J, leaving 13 bases between them. Germline V CDR1 and CDR2: MNHNS, SASEGT. There are 15 residues in the CDR3. The CDR3 here is CASSEAEGGRSPLHF. The CDR3 DNA follows: TGTGCCAGCAGTGAAGCGGAGGGAGGGAGGTCACCCCTCCACTTT.

This sequence joins TRBV7-8 and TRBJ2-1, with TRBD2 matching over 9 bases. The CDR3 contains 14 residues. CDR1 and CDR2 from the germline V gene are SGHVS and FQNEAQ. V trimming: 3 bases; J trimming: 6 bases; junction bases outside the gene matches: 3. CDR3 region: CASSFERGANEQFF. CDR3 sequence (DNA): TGTGCCAGCAGCTTTGAGCGGGGGGCCAATGAGCAGTTCTTC. Variable domain in full (rest from reference TRBV7-8 and TRBJ2-1): GAGVSQSPRYKVAKRGQDVALRCDPISGHVSLFWYQQALGQGPEFLTYFQNEAQLDKSGLPSDRFFAERPEGSVSTLKIQRTQQEDSAVYLCASSFERGANEQFFGPGTRLTVL.

The gene calls are TRBV5-4 and TRBJ1-4; D might be TRBD1 (5 bases). V lost 1 base and J 8 bases, leaving 9 bases between the germline ends. CDR1 is SGHNT and CDR2 is YYREEE in the germline V gene (reference sequence). The CDR3 totals 13 residues. CDR3 sequence (DNA): TGTGCCAGCAGCTTGACAGGAGAAGAAAAACTGTTTTTT. Its protein is CASSLTGEEKLFF.

This clone was seen only once. The chain has TRBV4-1 and TRBJ1-2, with TRBD1 matching over 9 bases. The CDR3 spans 15 residues. Trimming took 2 bases from V and 3 from J; bases not matched to a gene: 4. Germline V lookup: CDR1 MGHRA, CDR2 YSYEKL. CDR3 region: CASSQPQGADYGYTF. DNA of the CDR3: TGCGCCAGCAGCCAACCACAGGGGGCTGACTATGGCTACACCTTC.

The gene calls are TRBV2 and TRBJ2-7; 8 positions match TRBD2. Germline V gene data show CDR1 as SNHLY and CDR2 as FYNNEI. The CDR3 extends over 16 amino acids. With 4 bases clipped from V and 0 bases from J, the junction kept 8 bases outside the gene matches. The CDR3 spells CASSGPWSGSSYEQYF. The CDR3 coding sequence is TGTGCCAGCAGTGGGCCTTGGAGCGGGAGCTCCTACGAGCAGTACTTC.

The chain is built from TRBV5-6 and TRBJ2-5; 12 positions match TRBD2. With the DNA end fitting TRBJ2-7 better, the J assignment may be wrong. The CDR3 is 14 residues long. Germline V gene data show CDR1 as SGHDT and CDR2 as YYEEEE. The CDR3 coding sequence is TGTGCCAGCAGCGTGGCTAGCGGGAGGGCCGAGCAGTACTTC. It codes for CASSVASGRAEQYF.

The gene calls are TRBV11-1 and TRBJ2-1; 11 bases agree with TRBD2. The J segment lost 7 bases and the V segment lost 2 bases, leaving 10 bases of the junction unmatched. Germline CDR1 and CDR2: SGHAT and FQDESV (reference sequence). The CDR3 consists of 17 residues. CDR3 in amino acids: CASSLSFASGRSNEQFF. DNA for the CDR3: TGTGCCAGCAGCTTATCTTTTGCTAGCGGGAGGAGTAATGAGCAGTTCTTC.

This clone is a singleton in its sample. The chain's CDR3 is CATSRDTLHEQYF. The DNA for the CDR3 is TGTGCCACCAGCAGAGATACTTTGCACGAGCAGTACTTC. This chain links TRBV15 with TRBJ2-7; D is uncertain. Germline CDR1 reads LNHNV; CDR2 reads YYDKDF (reference sequence). V was trimmed by 0 bases and J by 5 bases, leaving 8 bases between them. This CDR3 spans 13 amino acids.

This clone was recorded only once. The junction departs from the called germline gene at one end, perhaps through a read error. The chain employs TRBV7-7 and TRBJ2-7, with D possibly being TRBD1 (6 bases). The CDR3 sequence is 13 residues long. Germline V gene data show CDR1 as SSHAT and CDR2 as FNYEAQ (reference sequence). CDR3 loop: CASSLDRSYEQYF. CDR3 coding DNA: TGTGCTAGCAGCTTAGACAGGTCCTACGAGCAGTACTTC.

J is TRBJ2-7 and V is TRBV30; D might be TRBD1 (5 bases). Trimming took off 0 bases at V and 2 bases at J, with 17 bases between the two ends. Germline loops: CDR1 GTSNPN, CDR2 SVGIG (reference sequence). The CDR3 covers 16 residues. CDR3 residues: CAWSVGAANHPYEQYF. The CDR3 nucleotides are TGTGCCTGGAGTGTTGGGGCGGCCAACCACCCCTACGAGCAGTACTTC. The variable domain in full, completed from reference TRBV30 and TRBJ2-7, reads SQTIHQWPATLVQPVGSPLSLECTVEGTSNPNLYWYRQAAGRGLQLLFYSVGIGQISSEVPQNLSASRPQDRQFILSSKKLLLSDSGFYLCAWSVGAANHPYEQYFGPGTRLTVT.

About this clone: An end of the junction differs from the germline gene, which may be a read error. V is TRBV7-9 and J is TRBJ1-6; D is unclear. This CDR3 contains 17 residues. The germline V gene has CDR1 SEHNR and CDR2 FQNEAQ (reference sequence). The CDR3, as DNA: TGTTCCAGCAGCTTGGGAGGAGGGAGCTCCTATAATTCACCCCTCCACTTT. This sequence encodes CSSSLGGGSSYNSPLHF. The whole variable domain, filled in from reference TRBV7-9 and TRBJ1-6, reads DTGVSQNPRHKITKRGQNVTFRCDPISEHNRLYWYRQTLGQGPEFLTYFQNEAQLEKSRLLSDRFSAERPKGSFSTLEIQRTEQGDSAMYLCSSSLGGGSSYNSPLHFGNGTRLTVT.

The chain joins TRBV27 to TRBJ2-1; TRBD1 is a possible D gene (5 bases). This CDR3 region has 16 residues. Per germline, CDR1 MNHEY and CDR2 SMNVEV (reference sequence). Trimming pared 8 bases from V and 5 bases from J, leaving 22 bases between. CDR3 nucleotide sequence: TGTGCCAGCGTGTCGAGAAGGGGATCCCTCGACAATGAGCAGTTCTTC. Protein sequence: CASVSRRGSLDNEQFF.

The table lists this clone with a few counts. The chain employs TRBV4-3 and TRBJ1-4; possibly TRBD1 for D (5 bases). The V and J ends lost 1 base and 8 bases respectively, with 14 bases between them. The CDR3 length is 15 residues. Germline-derived CDR1 and CDR2 are LGHNA and YSLEER. CDR3: CASSQAEQGGEKLFF. DNA of the CDR3: TGCGCCAGCAGCCAAGCCGAGCAGGGAGGGGAAAAACTGTTTTTT.

This chain uses TRBV15 with TRBJ2-3, with TRBD2 matching 7 bases. Germline assignment: CDR1 LNHNV and CDR2 YYDKDF (reference sequence). Losses at the gene ends were 7 bases for V and 4 bases for J; bases not matched to a gene: 14. This CDR3 is built from 16 residues. CDR3: CATTESGGGGADTQYF. DNA of the CDR3: TGTGCCACCACCGAGTCCGGCGGGGGAGGAGCAGATACGCAGTATTTT.

V gene TRBV10-2 combines with J gene TRBJ2-3, with 11 bases matching TRBD2. Germline V gene sequence: CDR1 WSHSY, CDR2 SAAADI. The junction had 2 bases not matched to a gene; V was cut back by 5 bases and J by 1 base. This CDR3 is 15 amino acids long. In nucleotides, the CDR3 is TGCGCCAGCAGTCTAGCGGGGGGCCGCACAGATACGCAGTATTTT. It translates to CASSLAGGRTDTQYF.

The rearrangement joins TRBV18 to TRBJ2-1, with TRBD1 identical over 8 bases. The germline V gene has CDR1 KGHSH and CDR2 LQKENI. This CDR3 has 16 residues. V lost 8 bases to trimming and J lost 8 bases; unmatched junction nucleotides: 17. The CDR3 sequence: CASADREVYYKDEQFF. CDR3 in DNA: TGTGCCAGCGCGGACAGGGAGGTCTACTACAAGGATGAGCAGTTCTTC.

The chain couples TRBV18 to TRBJ2-7; 8 bases are shared with TRBD1. The CDR3 runs 14 residues. Germline V gives CDR1 KGHSH, CDR2 LQKENI. V was pared by 2 bases and J by 2 bases, with 2 bases of the junction left unmatched. This CDR3 is CASSPGQGPYEQYF. The CDR3 DNA reads TGTGCCAGCTCACCAGGACAGGGCCCCTACGAGCAGTACTTC.